These 14 T cell receptor beta chains originate from one sample sequenced in a study of CD8 T cells in Susac syndrome. With random hexamers, about 0.5 to 1 ug RNA was reverse transcribed. TCRdb itself ran the immunoSEQ multiplex PCR reads through MiXCR, one entry per CDR3 protein. The table lists 110,000 to 150,000 distinct CDR3 sequences, 94% of them singletons. The material sequenced was CD8+ T cells from PBMCs. These receptors originate from a human donor in good health.

The V call is TRBV7-6, the J call TRBJ2-7, with 8 bases fitting TRBD1. CDR3 length: 17 amino acids. V lost 0 bases and J lost 5; bases outside the gene matches: 12. CDR1 SGHVS and CDR2 FNYEAQ come from the germline V gene. The CDR3: CASSLAPPQGAMHEQYF. CDR3 in DNA: TGTGCCAGCAGCTTAGCTCCCCCGCAGGGGGCTATGCACGAGCAGTACTTC.

The V gene is TRBV2, the J gene TRBJ2-1, with D perhaps TRBD2 (6 bases). This CDR3 comprises 17 residues. Looked up from germline, CDR1 is SNHLY and CDR2 is FYNNEI. V lost 7 bases to trimming and J lost 7 bases, with 26 bases between them. CDR3 in amino acids: CASKGWDGGMTGNEQFF. The CDR3 bases are TGTGCCAGCAAGGGGTGGGATGGCGGGATGACGGGAAATGAGCAGTTCTTC.

The chain uses TRBV24-1 and TRBJ1-5; D call uncertain. Germline CDR1 is KGHDR and CDR2 is SFDVKD. V shed 2 bases and J shed 2 bases, with 6 bases lying between them. The CDR3 sequence is 14 residues long. As DNA, the CDR3 is TGTGCCACCAGTGATTCTTACGGCAATCAGCCCCAGCATTTT. This codes for CATSDSYGNQPQHF.

This rearrangement joins TRBV29-1 to TRBJ2-7; no clear D. This CDR3 contains 13 residues. CDR1 is SQVTM, CDR2 ANQGSEA, per germline. V was pared by 5 bases and J by 3 bases, with 14 bases between. This CDR3 is CSVSWERVYEQYF. CDR3 in DNA: TGCAGCGTTTCCTGGGAAAGAGTCTACGAGCAGTACTTC.

V usage is TRBV28 and J usage is TRBJ2-5; tentatively, D is TRBD1 (6 bases). Trimming took off 6 bases at V and 3 bases at J, with 14 bases between the two ends. This CDR3 contains 14 residues. CDR1 is MDHEN and CDR2 is SYDVKM in the germline V gene. The CDR3 nucleotides are TGTGCCAGCAGCCTCGGGACAAACAAAGAGACCCAGTACTTC. Translation: CASSLGTNKETQYF.

This chain uses TRBV3-1 with TRBJ1-1; weak D call: TRBD1 (5 bases). Germline-derived CDR1 and CDR2 are LGHDT and YNNKEL (reference sequence). Trimming pared 1 base from V and 6 bases from J, leaving 18 bases between. The CDR3 has 16 amino acids. The CDR3 protein is CASSQVLNEGDSEAFF. The DNA for the CDR3 is TGTGCCAGCAGCCAAGTTCTAAACGAAGGGGACTCTGAAGCTTTCTTT.

This sequence joins TRBV9 and TRBJ2-5, with D possibly being TRBD2 (5 bases). V was trimmed by 4 bases and J by 5 bases, leaving 12 bases between them. The V gene's germline CDR1 is SGDLS and CDR2 YYNGEE. The CDR3 has 13 residues. In nucleotides, the CDR3 is TGTGCCAGCAGCACAAGCGGATGGGAGACCCAGTACTTC. This codes for CASSTSGWETQYF. The full variable domain, with the rest looked up from reference TRBV9 and TRBJ2-5, is DSGVTQTPKHLITATGQRVTLRCSPRSGDLSVYWYQQSLDQGLQFLIQYYNGEERAKGNILERFSAQQFPDLHSELNLSSLELGDSALYFCASSTSGWETQYFGPGTRLLVL.

The V gene is TRBV14, the J gene TRBJ1-2; no clear D. Germline CDR1 is SGHDN and CDR2 is FVKESK. The CDR3 length is 15 residues. V gave up 1 base and J gave up 3 bases, with 12 bases separating them. The CDR3 reads CASSQGRALHYGYTF. The CDR3 region has the DNA TGTGCCAGCAGCCAAGGAAGGGCCCTCCACTATGGCTACACCTTC.

V usage is TRBV5-6 and J usage is TRBJ1-1, with no clear D. V was clipped by 2 bases and J by 5 bases, with 10 bases between them. Germline assignment: CDR1 SGHDT and CDR2 YYEEEE. The CDR3 has 13 amino acids. The CDR3 DNA reads TGTGCCAGCAGCTTTCGCTTCGGGACTGAAGCTTTCTTT. It translates to CASSFRFGTEAFF.

This chain links TRBV4-3 with TRBJ2-1; D unresolved. Looked up from germline, CDR1 is LGHNA and CDR2 is YSLEER. This CDR3 has 15 amino acids. The germline V and J ends were trimmed by 1 base and 0 bases, with 7 bases remaining between them. This CDR3 is CASSQVESSYNEQFF. Written as DNA, the CDR3 is TGCGCCAGCAGCCAAGTGGAGAGCTCCTACAATGAGCAGTTCTTC.

The V gene is TRBV14, the J gene TRBJ2-3; D is possibly TRBD1 (5 bases). Germline-derived CDR1 and CDR2 are SGHDN and FVKESK. This CDR3 spans 16 amino acids. The V end was cut by 1 base, the J end by 0 bases, with 11 bases between. Written as DNA, the CDR3 is TGTGCCAGCAGCCAAGCGCAGGGAAGTAGCACAGATACGCAGTATTTT. Protein product: CASSQAQGSSTDTQYF. The full variable domain, with the rest looked up from reference TRBV14 and TRBJ2-3, is EAGVTQFPSHSVIEKGQTVTLRCDPISGHDNLYWYRRVMGKEIKFLLHFVKESKQDESGMPNNRFLAERTGGTYSTLKVQPAELEDSGVYFCASSQAQGSSTDTQYFGPGTRLTVL.

This chain links TRBV29-1 with TRBJ2-2; possibly TRBD2 for D (6 bases). This CDR3 has 12 residues. Per germline, CDR1 SQVTM and CDR2 ANQGSEA. V lost 7 bases and J lost 4, with 10 bases in between. In nucleotides, the CDR3 is TGCAGCGGGTTGGGGGGCACCGGGGAGCTGTTTTTT. This sequence encodes CSGLGGTGELFF.

The chain has TRBV5-1 and TRBJ1-1, with a possible D match to TRBD1 (5 bases). CDR3 length: 17 residues. Trimming removed 4 bases from V and 0 bases from J, with 19 bases in between. Germline values: CDR1 SGHRS, CDR2 YFSETQ. The CDR3, as DNA: TGCGCCAGCAGCCCACCCAGGGTGGGTTTCATGAACACTGAAGCTTTCTTT. It is translated as CASSPPRVGFMNTEAFF.

The genes are TRBV28 and TRBJ1-1; the D is unclear. CDR3 length equals 12 residues. Germline V gives CDR1 MDHEN, CDR2 SYDVKM. The V end lost 6 bases, the J end lost 8 bases, and 13 bases lay between the germline ends. DNA for the CDR3: TGTGCCAGCAGGTCCGACTCGAGAGAAGCTTTCTTT. This codes for CASRSDSREAFF.